This passage covers 8 T cell receptor beta chains from one sample sequenced in a study of blood T cell repertoires in COVID-19. Data came from immunoSEQ multiplex PCR; TCRdb stores just in-frame clones and leaves some out. Of about 76,000 clones in the sample, approximately 86% were seen once. Sequences were obtained from peripheral blood. The origin of the receptors is a human donor in a cohort sampled during active COVID-19.

The gene calls are TRBV27 and TRBJ1-6; a possible D gene is TRBD1 (6 bases). CDR1 is MNHEY, CDR2 SMNVEV, per germline (reference sequence). V was cut by 1 base and J by 9 bases, with 25 bases left in between. The CDR3 is 19 amino acids. As DNA, the CDR3 is TGTGCCAGCAGTTTATTATCTTGGGGCGGCGGGGGCGGTAGTTCACCCCTCCACTTT. As protein: CASSLLSWGGGGGSSPLHF.

This clone was detected a few times. The chain links TRBV2 to TRBJ2-7, with a weak D call TRBD2 (6 bases). Germline V CDR1 and CDR2: SNHLY, FYNNEI. V dropped 0 bases and J dropped 1 base, with 13 bases sitting between them. The CDR3 extends over 16 amino acids. The CDR3 spells CASSEARPSVSYEQYF. The CDR3 DNA sequence: TGTGCCAGCAGTGAAGCCAGGCCTAGCGTATCCTACGAGCAGTACTTC.

The chain joins TRBV27 to TRBJ2-3; D gene unclear. The CDR3 extends over 15 amino acids. From germline, CDR1 is MNHEY and CDR2 SMNVEV (reference sequence). Trimming took off 6 bases at V and 6 bases at J, with 19 bases between the two ends. In DNA form, the CDR3 reads TGTGCCAGCAGGGGCCGACCAGACCAGGTGGATACGCAGTATTTT. Protein sequence: CASRGRPDQVDTQYF.

The chain recombines TRBV5-1 with TRBJ2-1; the match to TRBD1 covers 9 bases. CDR1 is SGHRS and CDR2 is YFSETQ in the germline V gene. The CDR3 totals 14 residues. V was clipped by 4 bases and J by 7 bases; unmatched bases: 6. DNA for the CDR3: TGCGCCAGCAGCCCGGGACAGGGAGTAAATGAGCAGTTCTTC. As protein: CASSPGQGVNEQFF.

The V call is TRBV5-3, the J call TRBJ2-7, with D hard to call. TRBV5-3 is designated an ORF whose function remains uncertain. V lost 0 bases to trimming and J lost 3 bases, with 19 bases between them. The CDR3 contains 17 residues. The CDR3 protein is CARSLGSTASLNYEQYF. The CDR3 nucleotides read TGTGCCAGAAGCTTGGGGTCAACAGCCTCACTTAACTACGAGCAGTACTTC.

This rearrangement joins TRBV4-3 to TRBJ2-1; 8 bases line up with TRBD2. This CDR3 is 16 amino acids long. V shed 2 bases, J shed 4 bases, and the junction held 7 bases outside the gene matches. Germline V CDR1 and CDR2: LGHNA, YSLEER. The CDR3 coding sequence is TGCGCCAGCAGCCAACACGGGGGGGTCCTTTACAATGAGCAGTTCTTC. Protein sequence: CASSQHGGVLYNEQFF.

The gene calls are TRBV27 and TRBJ2-7; 7 nucleotides align to TRBD1. The CDR3 extends over 14 amino acids. V lost 7 bases to trimming and J lost 6 bases; unmatched junction nucleotides: 12. The germline CDR1 and CDR2 sequences are MNHEY and SMNVEV (reference sequence). CDR3 residues: CASKRDRGRFEQYF. CDR3 bases: TGTGCCAGCAAGAGAGATAGGGGGCGGTTCGAGCAGTACTTC.

V and J are TRBV5-1 and TRBJ1-2; D is perhaps TRBD1 (5 bases). Trimming cost V 0 bases and J 7 bases, with 16 bases left between them. From germline, CDR1 is SGHRS and CDR2 YFSETQ. This CDR3 comprises 15 residues. The CDR3, as DNA: TGCGCCAGCAGCTTGGAGACAGTAGCAGGCTCTGGCTACACCTTC. This encodes CASSLETVAGSGYTF.